This T cell receptor (beta chain) was captured in a study of T cell responses to AZD1222 COVID-19 vaccine. The study's findings and limits: There were vaccine-associated CD4 TCRs across spike, dominant at 160-218 and 743-854. Clonal diversity may have been underestimated in mostly white British donors.

The repertoire was sequenced with immunoSEQ multiplex PCR; TCRdb's copy has only in-frame clones and lacks some. Among about 51,000 clones, roughly 89% were seen once, and the ten largest hold 0.95% to 1.3%. Only one count was recorded for this clone. What it binds is unknown. Germline CDR1 is SQVTM and CDR2 is ANQGSEA. The CDR3 sequence is 14 residues long. The V segment lost 7 bases and the J segment 6 bases; nucleotides outside the gene matches: 12. This TCR derives from an adult who received the AZD1222 COVID-19 vaccine. The chain employs TRBV29-1 and TRBJ2-5; 9 nucleotides align to TRBD1. The specimen comprised peripheral blood, sampled 28 days after the second AZD1222 dose. This chain's CDR3 is CSAQPPGQGKTQYF. CDR3 nucleotide sequence: TGCAGCGCTCAACCCCCGGGACAGGGAAAGACCCAGTACTTC.